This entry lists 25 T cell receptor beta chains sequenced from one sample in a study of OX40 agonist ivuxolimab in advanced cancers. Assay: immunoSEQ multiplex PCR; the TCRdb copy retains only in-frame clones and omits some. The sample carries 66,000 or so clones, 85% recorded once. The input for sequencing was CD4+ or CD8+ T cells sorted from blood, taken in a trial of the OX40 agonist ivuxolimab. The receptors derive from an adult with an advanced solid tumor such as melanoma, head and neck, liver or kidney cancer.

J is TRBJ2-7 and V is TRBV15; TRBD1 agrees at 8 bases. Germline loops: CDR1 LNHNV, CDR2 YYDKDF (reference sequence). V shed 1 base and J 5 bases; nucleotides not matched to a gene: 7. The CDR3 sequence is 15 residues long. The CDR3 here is CATSRGGQGINEQYF. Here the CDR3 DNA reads TGTGCCACCAGCAGAGGCGGACAGGGTATCAACGAGCAGTACTTC.

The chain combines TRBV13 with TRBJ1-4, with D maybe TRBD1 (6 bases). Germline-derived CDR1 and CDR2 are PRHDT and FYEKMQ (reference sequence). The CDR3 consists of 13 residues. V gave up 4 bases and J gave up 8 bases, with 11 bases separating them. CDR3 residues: CASSWGGREKLFF. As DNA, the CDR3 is TGTGCCAGCAGCTGGGGGGGCCGGGAAAAACTGTTTTTT.

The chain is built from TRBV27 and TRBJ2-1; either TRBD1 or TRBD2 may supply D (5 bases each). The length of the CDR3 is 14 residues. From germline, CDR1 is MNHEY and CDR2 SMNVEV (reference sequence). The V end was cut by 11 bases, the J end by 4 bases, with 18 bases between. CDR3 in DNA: TGTGCCTCAACAAGGGGCTCGGGGTACAATGAGCAGTTCTTC. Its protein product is CASTRGSGYNEQFF.

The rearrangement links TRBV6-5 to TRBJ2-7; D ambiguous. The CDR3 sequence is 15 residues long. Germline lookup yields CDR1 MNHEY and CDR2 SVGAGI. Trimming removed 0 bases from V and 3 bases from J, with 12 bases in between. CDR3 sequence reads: CASSYSRSNVYEQYF. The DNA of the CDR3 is TGTGCCAGCAGTTACTCGAGGTCTAATGTCTACGAGCAGTACTTC.

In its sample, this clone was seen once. The CDR3 sequence: CASSRDPSSYNEQFF. DNA of the CDR3: TGTGCCAGCTCTAGAGACCCAAGCTCCTACAATGAGCAGTTCTTC. The chain carries TRBV19 and TRBJ2-1; D not resolved. Trimming left V 9 bases short and J 0 bases short, with 15 bases between. The germline V gene has CDR1 LNHDA and CDR2 SQIVND (reference sequence). There are 15 residues in the CDR3. Together with reference TRBV19 and TRBJ2-1, the CDR3 gives the full variable domain: DGGITQSPKYLFRKEGQNVTLSCEQNLNHDAMYWYRQDPGQGLRLIYYSQIVNDFQKGDIAEGYSVSREKKESFPLTVTSAQKNPTAFYLCASSRDPSSYNEQFFGPGTRLTVL.

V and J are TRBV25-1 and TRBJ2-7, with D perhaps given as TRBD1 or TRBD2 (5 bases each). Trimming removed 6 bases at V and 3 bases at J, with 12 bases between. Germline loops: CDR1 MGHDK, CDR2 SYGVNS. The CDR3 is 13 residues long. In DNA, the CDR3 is TGTGCCAGCAGCGGGTTGGGGGTCTACGAGCAGTACTTC. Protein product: CASSGLGVYEQYF.

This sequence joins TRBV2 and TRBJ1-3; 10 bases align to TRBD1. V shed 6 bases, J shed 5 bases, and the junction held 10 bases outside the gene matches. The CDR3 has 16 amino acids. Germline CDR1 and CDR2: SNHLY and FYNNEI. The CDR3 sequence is CASRAPRDRGRNTIYF. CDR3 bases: TGTGCCAGCAGAGCACCTAGGGACAGGGGAAGAAACACCATATATTTT.

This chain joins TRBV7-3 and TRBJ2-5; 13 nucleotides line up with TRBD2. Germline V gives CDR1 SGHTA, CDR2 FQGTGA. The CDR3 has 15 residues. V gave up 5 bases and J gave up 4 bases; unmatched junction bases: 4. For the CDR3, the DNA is TGTGCCAGCAGCCCAAGGACTAGCGGGAGAGAGACCCAGTACTTC. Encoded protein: CASSPRTSGRETQYF.

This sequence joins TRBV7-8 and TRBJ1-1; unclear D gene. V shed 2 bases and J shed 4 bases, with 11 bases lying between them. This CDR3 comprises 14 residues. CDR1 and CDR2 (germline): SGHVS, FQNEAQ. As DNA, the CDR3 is TGTGCCAGCAGCTTAAACGGGGAGGTCACTGAAGCTTTCTTT. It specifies CASSLNGEVTEAFF.

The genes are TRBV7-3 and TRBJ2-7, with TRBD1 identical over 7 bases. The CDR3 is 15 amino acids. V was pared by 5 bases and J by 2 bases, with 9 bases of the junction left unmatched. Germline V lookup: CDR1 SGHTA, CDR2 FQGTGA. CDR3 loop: CASSPGQSSTYEQYF. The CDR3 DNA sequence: TGTGCCAGCAGCCCGGGACAGTCGAGCACCTACGAGCAGTACTTC.

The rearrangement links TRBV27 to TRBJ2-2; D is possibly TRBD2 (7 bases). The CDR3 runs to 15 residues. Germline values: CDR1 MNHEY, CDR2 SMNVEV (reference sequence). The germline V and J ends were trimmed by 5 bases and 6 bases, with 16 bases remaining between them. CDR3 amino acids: CASSDRGALSGELFF. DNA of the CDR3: TGTGCCAGCAGTGACCGGGGGGCGCTATCCGGGGAGCTGTTTTTT.

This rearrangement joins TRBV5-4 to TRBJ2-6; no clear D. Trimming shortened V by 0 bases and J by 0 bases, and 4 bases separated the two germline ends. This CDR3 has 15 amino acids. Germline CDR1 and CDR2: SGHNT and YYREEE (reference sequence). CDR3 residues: CASSLEGSGANVLTF. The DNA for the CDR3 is TGTGCCAGCAGCTTGGAGGGCTCTGGGGCCAACGTCCTGACTTTC.

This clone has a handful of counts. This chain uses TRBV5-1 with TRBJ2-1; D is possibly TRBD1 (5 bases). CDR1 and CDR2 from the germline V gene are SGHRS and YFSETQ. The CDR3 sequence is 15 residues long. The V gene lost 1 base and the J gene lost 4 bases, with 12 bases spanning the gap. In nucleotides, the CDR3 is TGCGCCAGCAGCTTGCAGGGTGTGCGGTACAATGAGCAGTTCTTC. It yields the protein CASSLQGVRYNEQFF.

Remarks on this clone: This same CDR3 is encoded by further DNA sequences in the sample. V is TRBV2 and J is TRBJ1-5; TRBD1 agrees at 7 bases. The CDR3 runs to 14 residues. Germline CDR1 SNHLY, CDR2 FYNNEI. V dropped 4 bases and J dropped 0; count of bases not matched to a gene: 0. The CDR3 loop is CASSGQGSNQPQHF. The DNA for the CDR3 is TGTGCCAGCAGTGGACAGGGTAGCAATCAGCCCCAGCATTTT.

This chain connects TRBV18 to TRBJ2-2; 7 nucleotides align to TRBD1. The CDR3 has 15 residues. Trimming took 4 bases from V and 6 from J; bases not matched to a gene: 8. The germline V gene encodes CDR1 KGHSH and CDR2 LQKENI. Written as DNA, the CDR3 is TGTGCCAGCTCACTCACAGGGGTCTCGGCCGGGGAGCTGTTTTTT. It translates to CASSLTGVSAGELFF.

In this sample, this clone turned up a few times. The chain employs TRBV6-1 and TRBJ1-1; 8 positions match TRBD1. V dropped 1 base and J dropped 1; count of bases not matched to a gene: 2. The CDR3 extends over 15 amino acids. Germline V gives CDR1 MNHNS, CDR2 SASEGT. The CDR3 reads CASSEGGQANTEAFF. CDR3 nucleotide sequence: TGTGCCAGCAGTGAAGGGGGACAGGCGAACACTGAAGCTTTCTTT.

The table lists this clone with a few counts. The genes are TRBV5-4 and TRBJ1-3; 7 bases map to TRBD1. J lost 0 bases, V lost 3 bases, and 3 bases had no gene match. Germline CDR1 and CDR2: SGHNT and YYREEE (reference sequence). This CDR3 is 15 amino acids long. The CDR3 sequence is CASSSRDSSGNTIYF. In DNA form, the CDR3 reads TGTGCCAGCAGCTCCCGGGACAGCTCTGGAAACACCATATATTTT.

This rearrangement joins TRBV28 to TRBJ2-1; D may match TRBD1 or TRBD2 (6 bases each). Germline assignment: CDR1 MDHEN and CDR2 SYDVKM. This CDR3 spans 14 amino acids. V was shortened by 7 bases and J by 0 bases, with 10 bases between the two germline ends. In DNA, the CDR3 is TGTGCCAGCATTGAGGGGGGCTCCTACAATGAGCAGTTCTTC. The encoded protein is CASIEGGSYNEQFF.

This CDR3 reads CASSLGWTGDYEQYF. The DNA for the CDR3 is TGCGCCAGCAGCTTGGGCTGGACAGGGGACTACGAGCAGTACTTC. J is TRBJ2-7 and V is TRBV5-1, with 9 bases identical to TRBD1. V shed 0 bases and J 3 bases; nucleotides not matched to a gene: 4. Germline V gene lookup returns CDR1 SGHRS and CDR2 YFSETQ. The CDR3 spans 15 residues.

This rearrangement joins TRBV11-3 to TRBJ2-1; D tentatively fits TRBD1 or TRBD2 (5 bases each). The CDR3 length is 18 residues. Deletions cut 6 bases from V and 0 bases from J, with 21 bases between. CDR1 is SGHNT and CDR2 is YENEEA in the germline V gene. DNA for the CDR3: TGTGCCAGCAGAAATTTGGGAGTACGAGGGGTCTCCTACAATGAGCAGTTCTTC. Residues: CASRNLGVRGVSYNEQFF. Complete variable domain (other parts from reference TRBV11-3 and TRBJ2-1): EAGVVQSPRYKIIEKKQPVAFWCNPISGHNTLYWYLQNLGQGPELLIRYENEEAVDDSQLPKDRFSAERLKGVDSTLKIQPAELGDSAVYLCASRNLGVRGVSYNEQFFGPGTRLTVL.

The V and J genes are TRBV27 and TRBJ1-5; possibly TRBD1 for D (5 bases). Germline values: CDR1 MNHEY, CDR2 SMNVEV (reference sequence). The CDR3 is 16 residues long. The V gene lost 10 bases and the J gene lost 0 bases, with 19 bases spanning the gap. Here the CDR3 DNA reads TGTGCCACTAAGCGGGGCAGCTCAAATAGCAATCAGCCCCAGCATTTT. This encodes CATKRGSSNSNQPQHF.

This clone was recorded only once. This chain's CDR3 is CASSTRFTDTQYF. DNA for the CDR3: TGTGCCAGTAGCACAAGGTTCACAGATACGCAGTATTTT. The chain is built from TRBV19 and TRBJ2-3; D remains ambiguous. With 6 bases removed from V and 2 bases from J, the gap between germline ends came to 9 bases. CDR1 LNHDA and CDR2 SQIVND come from the germline V gene (reference sequence). The CDR3 runs 13 residues.

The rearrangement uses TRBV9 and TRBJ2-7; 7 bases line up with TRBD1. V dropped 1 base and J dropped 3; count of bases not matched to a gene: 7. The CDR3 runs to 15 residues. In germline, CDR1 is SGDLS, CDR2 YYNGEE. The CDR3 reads CASSVQAGGVYEQYF. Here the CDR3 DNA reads TGTGCCAGCAGCGTACAGGCAGGGGGAGTCTACGAGCAGTACTTC.

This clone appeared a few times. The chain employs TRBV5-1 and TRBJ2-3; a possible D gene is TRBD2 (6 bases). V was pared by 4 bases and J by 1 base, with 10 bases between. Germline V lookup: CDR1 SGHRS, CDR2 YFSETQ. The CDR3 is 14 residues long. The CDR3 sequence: CASSRSSGTDTQYF. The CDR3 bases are TGCGCCAGCAGCAGATCTAGCGGCACAGATACGCAGTATTTT.

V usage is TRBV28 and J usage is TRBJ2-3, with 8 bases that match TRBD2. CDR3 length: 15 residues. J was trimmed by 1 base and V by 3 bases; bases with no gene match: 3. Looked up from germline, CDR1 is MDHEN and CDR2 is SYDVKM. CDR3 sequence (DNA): TGTGCCAGCAGTTTTATTAGCGGGGGCACAGATACGCAGTATTTT. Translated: CASSFISGGTDTQYF.